This T cell receptor (beta chain) was recorded in a study of PD-1 blockade in classical Hodgkin lymphoma. TCRdb keeps only in-frame clones here, not all; method: immunoSEQ multiplex PCR. Of fewer than 45,000 clones in the sample, roughly 70% were seen once. Study-level points and caveats: Baseline diversity was lower in partial responders and progressors than complete responders.

Time point here: cycle 4 day 1 (C4D1), after more than five weeks of nivolumab. Relapse was seen in all patients after autologous stem cell transplantation, and brentuximab vedotin exposure was variable. Worth noting for this clone: The antigen is unknown.

Germline CDR1 ENHRY, CDR2 SYGVKD. J gave up 2 bases and V 7 bases, and 7 bases lay outside the gene matches. The CDR3 sequence is 15 residues long. The chain is built from TRBV10-3 and TRBJ2-1; 8 bases match TRBD1. The receptor was derived from a human donor with classical Hodgkin lymphoma. The source material was peripheral blood mononuclear cells (PBMCs), sampled before the fourth cycle of nivolumab. CDR3: CAIKGDRNPYNEQFF. CDR3 coding DNA: TGTGCCATCAAAGGGGACAGGAACCCCTACAATGAGCAGTTCTTC.